The clone carrying this T cell receptor (beta chain) was seen many times. Its antigen is still unknown. Time point defined: newly diagnosed GD, antithyroid drugs for less than 3 months. There was RNA extracted from PBMCs, and the TCR library was made from it. HTBI primers from iRepertoire and Arm-PCR of CDR3 regions yielded the TCR beta libraries. TCRdb called the multiplex PCR reads again in MiXCR, with one record for every CDR3 protein. The data hold some 370,000 distinct CDR3 sequences, with over 9.5% observed a single time. This sample stems from a study of regulatory T cells in long-lasting Graves disease. The study's findings and limits: Among samples with persistent disease, TRBV28, TRBJ1-2 and TRBJ2-5 were favored. Investigators studied peripheral blood only, not thyroid tissue.

Per the germline V gene, CDR1 is GTSNPN and CDR2 is SVGIG (reference sequence). The CDR3 has 14 amino acids. Trimming took 5 bases from V and 4 from J, leaving 15 bases between them. These data were also reused for a study on T cells in Graves' hyperthyroidism and ophthalmopathy.

Sample: peripheral blood mononuclear cells (PBMCs), taken at new diagnosis, from a patient treated with antithyroid drugs. The TCR was taken from a young woman with Graves disease. V gene TRBV30 combines with J gene TRBJ2-1; perhaps TRBD2 as D (5 bases). The CDR3 loop reads CAWRMTGKYNEQFF. The CDR3 DNA is TGTGCCTGGCGAATGACCGGGAAATACAATGAGCAGTTCTTC.